This T cell receptor beta chain originates from a study of preoperative IRX-2 immunotherapy in early breast cancer. Treatment defined: preoperative locoregional IRX-2 cytokine immunotherapy. The germline V gene has CDR1 MNHGY and CDR2 SAAAGT. The CDR3 spans 13 residues. The V end was cut by 4 bases, the J end by 6 bases, with 12 bases between. Libraries were prepared by immunoSEQ multiplex PCR; TCRdb keeps only in-frame clonotypes and omits some of them. This table holds 20,000 to 30,000 clones, roughly 74% found once. The material sequenced was lymph node tissue, taken before IRX-2 immunotherapy. V is TRBV6-8 and J is TRBJ2-5; D is possibly TRBD1 or TRBD2 (5 bases each). The clonotype was recovered from a human donor with breast cancer. This CDR3 reads CASSWGNGQTQYF. In DNA, the CDR3 is TGTGCCAGCAGTTGGGGGAACGGCCAGACCCAGTACTTC.